Presented here are 19 T cell receptor beta chains from one specimen sequenced in a study of blood T cell repertoires in COVID-19. The assay was immunoSEQ multiplex PCR, and TCRdb's table has in-frame clones only and misses some. The data hold 110,000 to 150,000 clones, with around nine tenths observed a single time. The sample taken for sequencing was peripheral blood. The receptors were gathered from a woman aged 55-75 years with acute or convalescent COVID-19.

V gene TRBV30 combines with J gene TRBJ1-1, with D possibly matching TRBD1 (5 bases). The V end was cut by 2 bases, the J end by 0 bases, with 10 bases between. Germline values: CDR1 GTSNPN, CDR2 SVGIG (reference sequence). This CDR3 has 14 amino acids. CDR3 residues: CAWSRDSMNTEAFF. DNA for the CDR3: TGTGCCTGGAGTCGTGACAGTATGAACACTGAAGCTTTCTTT.

The chain couples TRBV6-5 to TRBJ1-1, with 7 bases aligning to TRBD1. V was clipped by 7 bases and J by 11 bases; unmatched bases: 7. CDR1 and CDR2 from the germline V gene are MNHEY and SVGAGI. The CDR3 length is 11 residues. Here the CDR3 reads CASTPTGIAFF. As DNA, the CDR3 is TGTGCCAGCACCCCGACAGGGATTGCTTTCTTT.

V is TRBV7-2 and J is TRBJ2-5, with TRBD2 matching over 8 bases. Trimming removed 3 bases from V and 9 bases from J; junction bases left unmatched: 3. This CDR3 has 12 amino acids. Germline V CDR1 and CDR2: SGHTA, FQGNSA. This CDR3 is CASSLGLGAQYF. In DNA form, the CDR3 reads TGTGCCAGCAGCTTGGGACTAGGAGCCCAGTACTTC.

The J gene is TRBJ1-6, the V gene TRBV6-4; perhaps TRBD1 as D (6 bases). The CDR3 covers 15 residues. V lost 3 bases and J lost 8, with 14 bases in between. Germline CDR1 MRHNA, CDR2 SNTAGT. CDR3 loop: CASSEVAGAYSPLHF. CDR3 bases: TGTGCCAGCAGTGAAGTTGCAGGGGCTTATTCACCCCTCCACTTT.

The V call is TRBV6-2 or TRBV6-3, the J call TRBJ1-1; D is ambiguous. Between the trimmed V and J ends, which lost 2 bases and 3 bases, there was a span of 10 bases. The CDR3 loop spans 14 amino acids. In germline, CDR1 is MNHEY, CDR2 SVGEGT. The CDR3 here is CASSYVQRDTEAFF. CDR3 nucleotide sequence: TGTGCCAGCAGTTACGTACAGAGGGACACTGAAGCTTTCTTT.

This clone has only a few counts. This rearrangement joins TRBV9 to TRBJ1-2, with D possibly being TRBD1 (5 bases). The CDR3 is 14 residues long. Germline lookup yields CDR1 SGDLS and CDR2 YYNGEE. V lost 2 bases and J 8 bases, leaving 16 bases between the germline ends. DNA of the CDR3: TGTGCCAGCAGCGTCTCCCAGGGCGGAACAGGCTACACCTTC. It codes for CASSVSQGGTGYTF. Using reference TRBV9 and TRBJ1-2 for the parts outside the CDR3, the full variable domain is DSGVTQTPKHLITATGQRVTLRCSPRSGDLSVYWYQQSLDQGLQFLIQYYNGEERAKGNILERFSAQQFPDLHSELNLSSLELGDSALYFCASSVSQGGTGYTFGSGTRLTVV.

Comment on this clone: The germline gene is not matched at one end of the junction; a read error may be the cause. The rearrangement joins TRBV7-7 to TRBJ2-1; no reliable D call. The CDR3 consists of 15 residues. From germline, CDR1 is SSHAT and CDR2 FNYEAQ (reference sequence). This chain's CDR3 is CASSLTASSYNEQFF. CDR3 nucleotide sequence: TGTGCTAGCAGCTTAACGGCTAGCTCCTACAATGAGCAGTTCTTC.

The V gene is TRBV4-2, the J gene TRBJ1-3; perhaps TRBD1 as D (5 bases). CDR1 is LGHNA and CDR2 is YNFKEQ in the germline V gene. Trimming cost V 0 bases and J 3 bases, with 15 bases left between them. There are 17 residues in the CDR3. The CDR3 DNA follows: TGTGCCAGCAGCCAAGATCGGGGGGGAGGCGTTGGAAACACCATATATTTT. Translation: CASSQDRGGGVGNTIYF.

This chain connects TRBV7-2 to TRBJ2-3, with D possibly TRBD2 on 5 matching bases. V lost 8 bases and J lost 3, with 21 bases in between. The germline CDR1 and CDR2 sequences are SGHTA and FQGNSA. The CDR3 spans 16 residues. The CDR3 DNA sequence: TGTGCCAGCGGTTTGAGGTTCGGCGGCGGGACAGATACGCAGTATTTT. Translating gives CASGLRFGGGTDTQYF.

This sequence joins TRBV30 and TRBJ2-3; 9 bases align to TRBD1. The CDR3 totals 15 residues. V trimming: 0 bases; J trimming: 5 bases; junction bases outside the gene matches: 6. Germline CDR1 reads GTSNPN; CDR2 reads SVGIG (reference sequence). The CDR3: CAWSVRDRVGDTQYF. DNA of the CDR3: TGTGCCTGGAGTGTACGGGACAGGGTGGGAGATACGCAGTATTTT.

This clone was seen just once. CDR3 in amino acids: CASSNPPGQGVNEQFF. CDR3 in DNA: TGCGCCAGCAGCAATCCGCCGGGACAGGGGGTCAATGAGCAGTTCTTC. This chain connects TRBV4-1 to TRBJ2-1; 11 bases fit TRBD1. With 5 bases clipped from V and 6 bases from J, the junction kept 9 bases outside the gene matches. Per germline, CDR1 MGHRA and CDR2 YSYEKL. CDR3 length: 16 amino acids.

The chain recombines TRBV9 with TRBJ1-1; TRBD1 is a possible D gene (5 bases). The CDR3 loop spans 15 amino acids. Trimming stripped 4 bases from V and 3 bases from J, with 16 bases between. The germline gives CDR1 SGDLS, CDR2 YYNGEE. CDR3 region: CASSPRGGADTEAFF. For the CDR3, the DNA is TGTGCCAGCAGCCCAAGGGGAGGGGCGGACACTGAAGCTTTCTTT.

The chain is built from TRBV7-3 and TRBJ1-1; 11 positions match TRBD1. The CDR3 extends over 15 amino acids. With V trimmed by 5 bases and J by 4 bases, 6 bases remained unmatched. Germline CDR1 SGHTA, CDR2 FQGTGA. For the CDR3, the DNA is TGTGCCAGCAGCCCGATAGGGACAGGGGGCACTGAAGCTTTCTTT. It is translated as CASSPIGTGGTEAFF.

This chain links TRBV10-3 with TRBJ1-2, with D perhaps TRBD1 (6 bases). V lost 2 bases and J lost 9, with 22 bases in between. CDR3 size: 16 residues. The germline V gene has CDR1 ENHRY and CDR2 SYGVKD. The CDR3 coding sequence is TGTGCCATCAGTGAGACTAAGACAGGTTTCGTTTTGAGCTACACCTTC. This sequence encodes CAISETKTGFVLSYTF.

This chain joins TRBV7-8 and TRBJ2-2; D remains unclear. CDR1 is SGHVS, CDR2 FQNEAQ, per germline. The CDR3 totals 16 residues. Trimming removed 2 bases from V and 5 bases from J, with 15 bases in between. For the CDR3, the DNA is TGTGCCAGCAGCTTACTTCGGCAGGAAGATACCGGGGAGCTGTTTTTT. It yields the protein CASSLLRQEDTGELFF.

This clone was observed a handful of times. CDR3 in DNA: TGTGCCAGCAGTACATCTAGCGGGGGTCGGGAGACCCAGTACTTC. This encodes CASSTSSGGRETQYF. This chain joins TRBV6-2 or TRBV6-3 and TRBJ2-5; TRBD2 matches 10 bases. Trimming at V came to 5 bases and at J to 5 bases, leaving 8 bases not matched to a gene. The CDR3 sequence is 15 residues long. Germline V gene data show CDR1 as MNHEY and CDR2 as SVGEGT.

V gene TRBV9 combines with J gene TRBJ1-2; D is perhaps TRBD1 (6 bases). The germline V gene encodes CDR1 SGDLS and CDR2 YYNGEE. The V gene lost 4 bases and the J gene lost 8 bases, with 21 bases spanning the gap. This CDR3 is 15 amino acids long. In DNA form, the CDR3 reads TGTGCCAGCAGCCCCCGGGGAGGGGACAACAGGGGCTACACCTTC. It translates to CASSPRGGDNRGYTF. The full variable domain, completed using reference TRBV9 and TRBJ1-2, is DSGVTQTPKHLITATGQRVTLRCSPRSGDLSVYWYQQSLDQGLQFLIQYYNGEERAKGNILERFSAQQFPDLHSELNLSSLELGDSALYFCASSPRGGDNRGYTFGSGTRLTVV.

This clone was picked up one time. The chain links TRBV19 to TRBJ1-1, with 7 bases identical to TRBD1. The V and J ends lost 10 bases and 4 bases, in that order; junction bases with no gene match: 12. Germline CDR1 is LNHDA and CDR2 is SQIVND (reference sequence). The CDR3 extends over 14 amino acids. The DNA of the CDR3 is TGTGCCACCCGAACAGGGGCCGGAGGCACTGAAGCTTTCTTT. It specifies CATRTGAGGTEAFF. The full variable domain, rest sourced from reference TRBV19 and TRBJ1-1, is DGGITQSPKYLFRKEGQNVTLSCEQNLNHDAMYWYRQDPGQGLRLIYYSQIVNDFQKGDIAEGYSVSREKKESFPLTVTSAQKNPTAFYLCATRTGAGGTEAFFGQGTRLTVV.

This rearrangement joins TRBV5-1 to TRBJ2-5; 9 positions match TRBD1. Germline loops: CDR1 SGHRS, CDR2 YFSETQ. J gave up 4 bases and V 4 bases, and 17 bases lay outside the gene matches. The CDR3 extends over 18 amino acids. The CDR3 nucleotides read TGCGCCAGCAGCCAGCCCATGAGGCGACAGGGGGTACGAGAGACCCAGTACTTC. Translating it yields CASSQPMRRQGVRETQYF.